Each of the 32 T cell receptor beta chains below was sequenced from the same sample in a study of CD8+CD57+ T cells in acquired aplastic anemia. Patients sequenced had flow cytometry evidence of CD8+CD57+ cell expansion. Investigators profiled TCR beta VDJ and CDR3 from genomic DNA template. Via MiXCR, TCRdb re-called the reads, giving one row per CDR3 protein. The top ten clones hold roughly 30% of a sample with 170,000 or so distinct CDR3 sequences, 45% to 55% of them seen once. Sequencing used sorted CD4+, CD8+, or CD8+CD57+ T cells (not recorded which) from PBMCs. The receptors were sampled from a human donor with aplastic anemia.

This clonotype was picked up many times. V and J are TRBV12-3 or TRBV12-4 and TRBJ1-3; TRBD1 might be the D (6 bases). The CDR3 has 16 amino acids. The V end was cut by 1 base, the J end by 4 bases, with 14 bases between. The CDR3 nucleotides read TGTGCCAGCAGTTTAGAGGGGGGGGCTTGGGGAAACACCATATATTTT. The encoded protein is CASSLEGGAWGNTIYF.

J is TRBJ2-7 and V is TRBV5-3; D not certain. TRBV5-3 is an ORF for which the function is uncertain. V was shortened by 9 bases and J by 6 bases, with 10 bases between the two germline ends. This CDR3 has 10 residues. CDR3 in amino acids: CANSLGEQYF. In DNA, the CDR3 is TGTGCCAACAGCTTGGGCGAGCAGTACTTC.

The chain combines TRBV2 with TRBJ2-7; TRBD2 might be the D (5 bases). With 5 bases removed from V and 5 bases from J, the gap between germline ends came to 16 bases. The CDR3 covers 14 residues. CDR1 and CDR2 from the germline V gene are SNHLY and FYNNEI. The CDR3 reads CASSPSPGFDEQYF. The CDR3 DNA is TGTGCCAGCAGTCCGTCTCCGGGGTTCGACGAGCAGTACTTC.

Concerning this clonotype itself: A read error is possible here, since a much larger clone lies one base away. The J gene is TRBJ2-5, the V gene TRBV14, with D tentatively TRBD1 or TRBD2 (5 bases each). The DNA end is more similar to TRBJ2-1, so the J call may be wrong. The length of the CDR3 is 13 residues. The germline CDR1 and CDR2 sequences are SGHDN and FVKESK. CDR3 coding DNA: TGTGCCAGCAGCCGGACTGCCTGGGGGGAGCAGTTCTTC. Translated, it gives CASSRTAWGEQFF.

This rearrangement joins TRBV25-1 to TRBJ2-7; a possible D gene is TRBD2 (6 bases). The CDR3 length is 16 residues. Germline CDR1 and CDR2: MGHDK and SYGVNS. The germline V and J ends were trimmed by 6 bases and 2 bases, with 20 bases remaining between them. CDR3 region: CASSLRLAGPTYEQYF. CDR3 DNA sequence: TGTGCCAGCAGCTTAAGGCTCGCGGGACCTACCTACGAGCAGTACTTC.

DNA of the CDR3: TGTGCCAGCAGCGTTCTAGCGGTAGGGACCGGGGAGCTGTTTTTT. Translation gives CASSVLAVGTGELFF. The chain uses TRBV7-8 and TRBJ2-2; 7 bases align to TRBD2. In germline, CDR1 is SGHVS, CDR2 FQNEAQ. V dropped 5 bases and J dropped 5; count of bases not matched to a gene: 8. This CDR3 comprises 15 residues.

This clonotype occurred a few times. The chain couples TRBV2 to TRBJ1-2; 7 bases are shared with TRBD1. Germline V gives CDR1 SNHLY, CDR2 FYNNEI. The CDR3 has 12 amino acids. V lost 7 bases and J lost 5; bases outside the gene matches: 4. The CDR3 nucleotides read TGTGCCAGCACCGACAGGGTTTATGGCTACACCTTC. This gives the protein CASTDRVYGYTF.

This clonotype was recorded a few times. This chain connects TRBV19 to TRBJ1-1, with D uncertain. Deletions cut 4 bases from V and 4 bases from J, with 13 bases between. Germline-derived CDR1 and CDR2 are LNHDA and SQIVND (reference sequence). There are 14 residues in the CDR3. The CDR3 loop is CASSTLAGSTEAFF. The CDR3 DNA reads TGTGCCAGTAGTACGCTGGCGGGGAGCACTGAAGCTTTCTTT.

This chain uses TRBV7-2 with TRBJ2-2; D gene ambiguous. The CDR3 loop spans 13 amino acids. The germline gives CDR1 SGHTA, CDR2 FQGNSA. Trimming removed 5 bases at V and 6 bases at J, with 10 bases between. CDR3 coding DNA: TGTGCCAGCAGCCGAATTTTGTCCGGGGAGCTGTTTTTT. Translation gives CASSRILSGELFF.

This clonotype has only a few counts. The rearrangement links TRBV7-6 to TRBJ1-2; D unresolved. The CDR3 consists of 13 residues. With 1 base removed from V and 6 bases from J, the gap between germline ends came to 9 bases. Germline CDR1 reads SGHVS; CDR2 reads FNYEAQ. CDR3 bases: TGTGCCAGCAGCTTAGGGACTTCCCATGGCTACACCTTC. As protein: CASSLGTSHGYTF.

This clonotype showed up many times. The rearrangement links TRBV6-1 to TRBJ2-7; D remains ambiguous. Germline V gene sequence: CDR1 MNHNS, CDR2 SASEGT. The V end was cut by 6 bases, the J end by 5 bases, with 14 bases between. CDR3 length equals 13 residues. The CDR3 DNA reads as TGTGCCAGCAGCTCGGGTACCCCCAACGAGCAGTACTTC. It specifies CASSSGTPNEQYF.

The chain combines TRBV2 with TRBJ1-2; 7 bases align to TRBD1. Germline loops: CDR1 SNHLY, CDR2 FYNNEI. The length of the CDR3 is 15 residues. V was pared by 4 bases and J by 5 bases, with 10 bases of the junction left unmatched. DNA of the CDR3: TGTGCCAGCAGTGGGATTTTGGGGACAGATTATGGCTACACCTTC. Its protein is CASSGILGTDYGYTF.

The chain recombines TRBV7-3 with TRBJ2-3; 10 bases map to TRBD2. The germline V gene has CDR1 SGHTA and CDR2 FQGTGA. V was pared by 1 base and J by 1 base, with 5 bases of the junction left unmatched. There are 17 residues in the CDR3. DNA of the CDR3: TGTGCCAGCAGCTTAAGTCCTAGCGGGAGCCGCACAGATACGCAGTATTTT. This sequence encodes CASSLSPSGSRTDTQYF.

This clonotype was seen a few times. This chain links TRBV12-3 or TRBV12-4 with TRBJ2-1; D perhaps matches TRBD2 (5 bases). V dropped 1 base and J dropped 7 bases, with 11 bases sitting between them. The CDR3 contains 14 residues. The CDR3 here is CASSLEIPGNEQFF. In DNA form, the CDR3 reads TGTGCCAGCAGTTTAGAAATACCGGGGAATGAGCAGTTCTTC.

This clonotype occurred once. The gene calls are TRBV10-3 and TRBJ2-7, with 10 bases aligning to TRBD2. The CDR3 contains 12 residues. Germline-derived CDR1 and CDR2 are ENHRY and SYGVKD. The CDR3 is CAGTSEAYEQYF. DNA of the CDR3: TGTGCTGGGACTAGCGAAGCCTACGAGCAGTACTTC.

This rearrangement joins TRBV5-6 to TRBJ1-2; a weak D match, TRBD1 (6 bases). Trimming removed 1 base from V and 12 bases from J, with 13 bases in between. The CDR3 has 12 amino acids. Germline CDR1 and CDR2: SGHDT and YYEEEE. The CDR3 sequence: CASSLKGGGHTF. CDR3 bases: TGTGCCAGCAGCTTGAAAGGAGGGGGACACACCTTC.

Only a few counts were recorded for this clonotype. This chain uses TRBV27 with TRBJ1-2; 7 nucleotides line up with TRBD1. CDR3 size: 13 residues. Germline trimming cut 5 bases from V and 8 bases from J; bases unmatched to any gene: 8. Germline CDR1 is MNHEY and CDR2 is SMNVEV (reference sequence). CDR3 sequence (DNA): TGTGCCAGCAGTACGACAGGGCTACGAGGCTACACCTTC. Amino acid sequence: CASSTTGLRGYTF.

This clonotype was observed many times. The V and J genes are TRBV6-4 and TRBJ2-1, with TRBD2 as a possible D gene (6 bases). Germline V gene data show CDR1 as MRHNA and CDR2 as SNTAGT. This CDR3 has 13 residues. V was shortened by 3 bases and J by 8 bases, with 11 bases between the two germline ends. CDR3 protein: CASSEGGTDEQFF. The CDR3, as DNA: TGTGCCAGCAGTGAGGGGGGAACCGATGAGCAGTTCTTC.

This chain uses TRBV7-6 with TRBJ1-5; possibly TRBD1 for D (6 bases). Germline-derived CDR1 and CDR2 are SGHVS and FNYEAQ. V was clipped by 11 bases and J by 3 bases, with 14 bases between them. The CDR3 covers 13 residues. CDR3 nucleotide sequence: TGTGCCTCCGCAGGGGATTACAATCAGCCCCAGCATTTT. It is translated as CASAGDYNQPQHF.

This rearrangement joins TRBV18 to TRBJ1-2; D not resolved. Looked up from germline, CDR1 is KGHSH and CDR2 is LQKENI. Trimming pared 3 bases from V and 6 bases from J, leaving 14 bases between. The CDR3 loop spans 14 amino acids. The DNA for the CDR3 is TGTGCCAGCTCACCCGGAGATCGTCTAGATGGCTACACCTTC. It translates to CASSPGDRLDGYTF.

In this sample, this clonotype turned up many times. The chain employs TRBV5-1 and TRBJ1-1; a weak D match, TRBD1 (5 bases). V lost 2 bases and J 3 bases, leaving 11 bases between the germline ends. Germline V gene data show CDR1 as SGHRS and CDR2 as YFSETQ. The CDR3 totals 14 residues. The CDR3 DNA is TGCGCCAGCAGCTTTGGGCAGGGCTACACTGAAGCTTTCTTT. This codes for CASSFGQGYTEAFF. The whole variable domain, filled in from reference TRBV5-1 and TRBJ1-1, reads KAGVTQTPRYLIKTRGQQVTLSCSPISGHRSVSWYQQTPGQGLQFLFEYFSETQRNKGNFPGRFSGRQFSNSRSEMNVSTLELGDSALYLCASSFGQGYTEAFFGQGTRLTVV.

The J gene is TRBJ2-1, the V gene TRBV2, with 7 positions matching TRBD2. J gave up 5 bases and V 7 bases, and 5 bases lay outside the gene matches. In germline, CDR1 is SNHLY, CDR2 FYNNEI. The CDR3 sequence is 13 residues long. CDR3: CASKQAGNNEQFF. CDR3 bases: TGTGCCAGCAAACAAGCGGGAAACAATGAGCAGTTCTTC.

As concerns this clonotype: One junction end disagrees with the germline gene, perhaps due to a read error. This chain links TRBV10-2 with TRBJ2-7, with TRBD1 as a possible D gene (6 bases). The V gene's germline CDR1 is WSHSY and CDR2 SAAADI. CDR3 length equals 12 residues. Written as DNA, the CDR3 is TGTGCCAGCATAGGACAGAACTACGAGCAGTACTTC. Translation: CASIGQNYEQYF.

This clonotype appeared many times. The gene calls are TRBV19 and TRBJ1-1; 11 bases line up with TRBD1. With 5 bases clipped from V and 4 bases from J, the junction kept 6 bases outside the gene matches. Germline V lookup: CDR1 LNHDA, CDR2 SQIVND (reference sequence). The CDR3 runs to 15 residues. The CDR3 is CASSASGTGGTEAFF. The DNA of the CDR3 is TGTGCCAGTAGTGCCTCCGGGACAGGGGGCACTGAAGCTTTCTTT.

The chain uses TRBV29-1 and TRBJ2-2; D is possibly TRBD2 (5 bases). Trimming pared 3 bases from V and 7 bases from J, leaving 12 bases between. Looked up from germline, CDR1 is SQVTM and CDR2 is ANQGSEA. The CDR3 spans 13 residues. CDR3 bases: TGCAGCGTTGATACGGGGAAGGTCGGGGAGCTGTTTTTT. Amino acid sequence: CSVDTGKVGELFF.

With regard to this clonotype: The conserved phenylalanine or tryptophan normally closing the CDR3 is absent here, so this likely arose from a read error. The CDR3 nucleotides are TGTGCCAGCAGTGGGGACAGGGGGAATACTGAAGCTTTCCTT. Translation: CASSGDRGNTEAFL. This rearrangement joins TRBV12-3 or TRBV12-4 to TRBJ1-1; 11 positions agree with TRBD1. Losses at the gene ends were 5 bases for V and 5 bases for J; bases not matched to a gene: 4. This CDR3 is 14 amino acids long.

The chain joins TRBV10-3 to TRBJ2-2, with TRBD2 identical over 8 bases. Per the germline V gene, CDR1 is ENHRY and CDR2 is SYGVKD. The CDR3 sequence is 14 residues long. V lost 5 bases to trimming and J lost 7 bases; unmatched junction nucleotides: 6. In DNA form, the CDR3 reads TGTGCCATCAGTTTCGGGGGGGGCATCGGGGAGCTGTTTTTT. Its protein product is CAISFGGGIGELFF.

This clonotype was found once. Here the CDR3 reads CSVCVGGSCYEQYF. In DNA, the CDR3 is TGCAGCGTTTGCGTGGGCGGGAGTTGCTACGAGCAGTACTTC. The chain carries TRBV29-1 and TRBJ2-7, with TRBD2 matching 7 bases. With 5 bases clipped from V and 3 bases from J, the junction kept 10 bases outside the gene matches. The CDR3 contains 14 residues. Germline assignment: CDR1 SQVTM and CDR2 ANQGSEA.

This clonotype was recorded many times. The rearrangement uses TRBV9 and TRBJ2-7; 12 bases are a match to TRBD1. Germline loops: CDR1 SGDLS, CDR2 YYNGEE. The CDR3 runs to 15 residues. V lost 2 bases, J lost 5 bases, and 5 bases stayed unmatched. The CDR3 coding sequence is TGTGCCAGCAGCGTGTCCGGGACAGGGGGCAACGAGCAGTACTTC. Translated, it gives CASSVSGTGGNEQYF.

The table lists this clonotype with a few counts. This may come from a read error, since a much larger clone is one base off. V is TRBV5-1 and J is TRBJ1-2; D is ambiguous. CDR1 is SGHRS and CDR2 is YFSETQ in the germline V gene. The CDR3 is 10 amino acids. CDR3 bases: TGCGCCGGCAGTTGGTCGGGCTACACCTTC. Encoded protein: CAGSWSGYTF.

Many counts were recorded for this clonotype. This chain's CDR3 is CASSGGHQNTEAFF. The CDR3 DNA sequence: TGTGCCAGCAGCGGGGGACATCAGAACACTGAAGCTTTCTTT. The chain has TRBV9 and TRBJ1-1, with TRBD1 as a possible D gene (6 bases). This CDR3 comprises 14 residues. Trimming stripped 3 bases from V and 1 base from J, with 10 bases between. CDR1 is SGDLS and CDR2 is YYNGEE in the germline V gene. Based on the CDR3 plus reference TRBV9 and TRBJ1-1, the full variable domain is DSGVTQTPKHLITATGQRVTLRCSPRSGDLSVYWYQQSLDQGLQFLIQYYNGEERAKGNILERFSAQQFPDLHSELNLSSLELGDSALYFCASSGGHQNTEAFFGQGTRLTVV.

The V call is TRBV20-1, the J call TRBJ2-3; no definite D call. V lost 3 bases and J 1 base, leaving 11 bases between the germline ends. This CDR3 comprises 14 residues. Germline assignment: CDR1 DFQATT and CDR2 SNEGSKA (reference sequence). The CDR3 sequence: CSARRLVGTDTQYF. CDR3 coding DNA: TGCAGTGCTAGGAGGCTAGTTGGCACAGATACGCAGTATTTT.